These T cell receptor beta chains were read from a single sample in a study of blood T cell repertoires in COVID-19. Data came from immunoSEQ multiplex PCR; TCRdb stores just in-frame clones and leaves some out. The sample gives roughly 160,000 clones, 65% to 85% of which show up once; about 5% is in the top ten. The specimen was PBMCs or T cells enriched from blood (not recorded which). These receptors were collected from a woman aged 40 to 50 with acute COVID-19. CDR3s include the opening cysteine and the closing phenylalanine or tryptophan. The D gene is left open where the match is weak. Clone sizes are given selectively: once, few, many, or a class where the clone is expanded.

TRBJ2-1 15 TRBV11-1 TRBD2 NA TGTGCCAGCAGCCCGGGACTAGCGGCAAACAATGAGCAGTTCTTC CASSPGLAANNEQFF
TRBJ2-1 14 TRBV29-1 TRBD2 NA TGCAGCGTTCTTCCGGCGGGAGGGCCCAGTGAGCAGTTCTTC CSVLPAGGPSEQFF
TRBJ2-7 16 TRBV27 TRBD2 few TGTGCCAGCAGTGGACTAGCGGGAGGCTTCGCAGGCGAGCAGTACTTC CASSGLAGGFAGEQYF
TRBJ2-5 14 TRBV19 NA NA TGTGCCAGTAGTAAGGGACACCTCCAAGAGACCCAGTACTTC CASSKGHLQETQYF
TRBJ2-7 14 TRBV6-5 NA NA TGTGCCAGCAGACCTCCAGGATTTGGCTACGAGCAGTACTTC CASRPPGFGYEQYF
TRBJ2-2 15 TRBV6-5 TRBD2 NA TGTGCCACCTACCCGCGGGAGCGGTTGACCGGGGAGCTGTTTTTT CATYPRERLTGELFF
TRBJ2-3 13 TRBV9 NA NA TGTGCCAGCAGCGTAGCTACGGGGGATACGCAGTATTTT CASSVATGDTQYF
TRBJ2-1 13 TRBV7-2 NA NA TGTGCCAGCAGCTTGGGTCCAGCACAGGAGCAGTTCTTC CASSLGPAQEQFF
TRBJ2-3 14 TRBV19 TRBD2 once TGTGCCAGTAGTGTTAGCGGGAAGGCAGATACGCAGTATTTT CASSVSGKADTQYF
TRBJ1-3 15 TRBV28 NA NA TGTGCCAGCAGTTTCATGCGGCCTTCTGGAAACACCATATATTTT CASSFMRPSGNTIYF
TRBJ2-3 12 TRBV27 TRBD2 NA TGTGCCAGCAGTTTCAGGGAGGGAACGCAGTATTTT CASSFREGTQYF
TRBJ2-3 15 TRBV7-2 NA NA TGTGCCAGCAGCCAACTACCCCGGTCCTCGGATACGCAGTATTTT CASSQLPRSSDTQYF
TRBJ1-1 13 TRBV7-3 TRBD1 NA TGTGCCAGCAGCTTATCAGGGGGCACTGAAGCTTTCTTT CASSLSGGTEAFF
TRBJ2-3 15 TRBV6-4 NA NA TGTGCCAGCAGTAGCGGATATGAAAGCACAGATACGCAGTATTTT CASSSGYESTDTQYF
TRBJ1-1 13 TRBV11-2 NA NA TGTGCCAGCAGGCGGGGAGGGAGCGGTGAAGCTTTCTTT CASRRGGSGEAFF
TRBJ2-1 17 TRBV24-1 TRBD2 few TGTGCCACCAGTGATTCGGCAGCGGGAGGCTACTACAATGAGCAGTTCTTC CATSDSAAGGYYNEQFF
TRBJ1-2 14 TRBV5-1 NA NA TGCGCCAGCAGCTCGCAGGGAAGGGAGGGTGGCTACACCTTC CASSSQGREGGYTF
TRBJ1-2 13 TRBV27 TRBD1 NA TGTGCCAGTTCAGACAGGGCGCTGGCTGGCTACACCTTC CASSDRALAGYTF
TRBJ1-4 14 TRBV13 NA NA TGTGCCAGCAGCTCTGCACAGGGAAGGGAAAAACTGTTTTTT CASSSAQGREKLFF
TRBJ1-2 15 TRBV19 NA once TGTGCCAGTAGTATAGGAGGGCCGGTTAGCTATGGCTACACCTTC CASSIGGPVSYGYTF
TRBJ2-3 16 TRBV27 TRBD2 once TGTGCCAGCAGTTCCCCCGGACTAGCGGGAATGGATACGCAGTATTTT CASSSPGLAGMDTQYF
TRBJ1-4 14 TRBV6-5 NA NA TGTGCCAGCACCACCGGGGGAACTAATGAAAAACTGTTTTTT CASTTGGTNEKLFF
TRBJ1-3 15 TRBV7-2 TRBD1 NA TGTGCCAGCAGCGGCAACAGGGGGCTAGGAAACACCATATATTTT CASSGNRGLGNTIYF
TRBJ1-6 15 TRBV11-2 TRBD1 NA TGTGCCAGCAGCTTATCGGGACAGGGTGTATCACCCCTCCACTTT CASSLSGQGVSPLHF
TRBJ2-3 15 TRBV6-1 TRBD2 few TGTGCCAGCAGTGAAGAAGCGGGAGGGCCAGATACGCAGTATTTT CASSEEAGGPDTQYF
TRBJ2-3 15 TRBV5-1 TRBD2 few TGCGCCAGCAGGGGTAGCGGGGGGAGCACAGATACGCAGTATTTT CASRGSGGSTDTQYF
TRBJ2-1 14 TRBV3-1/TRBV3-2 NA NA TGTGCCAGCAGCCCGAAAGTCGCAGCGTTTGAGCAGTTCTTC CASSPKVAAFEQFF
TRBJ1-3 18 TRBV21-1 NA NA TGTGCCAGCAGCAAAGGGAGGGTTCCAGGCTTCTCTGGAAACACCATATATTTT CASSKGRVPGFSGNTIYF
TRBJ2-3 12 TRBV25-1 NA NA TGTGCCAGCGGAGCGGGCACAGATACGCAGTATTTT CASGAGTDTQYF
TRBJ1-1 14 TRBV5-6 TRBD1 NA TGTGCCAGCAGTCGTACAGGGGGCGAAAGGGAAGCTTTCTTT CASSRTGGEREAFF
TRBJ1-1 17 TRBV9 NA NA TGTGCCAGCAGCCCAAGGGCCAGGGGCGGATCGAACACTGAAGCTTTCTTT CASSPRARGGSNTEAFF
TRBJ2-1 16 TRBV5-1 TRBD1 NA TGCGCCAGCAACACCGGGACAGGGATGTATAGAAATGAGCAGTTCTTC CASNTGTGMYRNEQFF
TRBJ2-1 14 TRBV11-2 NA NA TGTGCCAGCAGCATACTAGCGGGACAGGGTGAGCAGTTCTTC CASSILAGQGEQFF
TRBJ2-2 15 TRBV6-1 NA NA TGTGCCAGCAGTGAATGGGAGGCGAACACCGGGGAGCTGTTTTTT CASSEWEANTGELFF
TRBJ1-2 14 TRBV29-1 TRBD1 NA TGCAGCGTGGCAGACAGGGGGCAAGACTATGGCTACACCTTC CSVADRGQDYGYTF
TRBJ2-1 13 TRBV2 TRBD2 NA TGTGCCAGCGAAGCGGGAGTTGGGAATGAGCAGTTCTTC CASEAGVGNEQFF
TRBJ2-5 19 TRBV24-1 TRBD2 NA TGTGCCACCAGTGACACCAACCCCGGGACTAGCGGGAGTAGAGAGACCCAGTACTTC CATSDTNPGTSGSRETQYF
TRBJ1-2 16 TRBV10-3 NA NA TGTGCCATCAGTGAGTCGAATAAGGGGGTGGTGCATGGCTACACCTTC CAISESNKGVVHGYTF
TRBJ2-3 15 TRBV11-3 TRBD1 NA TGTGCCAGCAGCTGGTGGGTCGGGACAGGAGATACGCAGTATTTT CASSWWVGTGDTQYF
TRBJ2-1 16 TRBV10-3 NA NA TGTGCCATCAGCGATACGCCGGACAGTACAGGCAATGAGCAGTTCTTC CAISDTPDSTGNEQFF
TRBJ2-1 14 TRBV10-2 TRBD2 NA TGCGCCAGCAGTGATCTCCTAGCGGACAATGAGCAGTTCTTC CASSDLLADNEQFF
TRBJ2-3 14 TRBV15 NA NA TGTGCCACCAGCAGAGAAGCGGGTACAGATACGCAGTATTTT CATSREAGTDTQYF
TRBJ1-2 15 TRBV28 NA NA TGTGCCAGCAGTTTACTTAGCCGGGGGGTTGGTGGCTACACCTTC CASSLLSRGVGGYTF
TRBJ2-3 15 TRBV19 TRBD1 NA TGTGCCAGTAGTCCAGACAGGGGGCGCACAGATACGCAGTATTTT CASSPDRGRTDTQYF
TRBJ1-1 14 TRBV6-5 NA once TGTGCCAGCAGTTACAGTCGGCAGGGGACTGAAGCTTTCTTT CASSYSRQGTEAFF
TRBJ2-3 14 TRBV18 TRBD2 NA TGTGCCAGCTCACTTGGACTAGCAACAGATACGCAGTATTTT CASSLGLATDTQYF
TRBJ2-5 15 TRBV18 TRBD2 NA TGTGCCAGCTCACCCGGGACTACGACCCCCAAGACCCAGTACTTC CASSPGTTTPKTQYF
TRBJ2-7 13 TRBV19 NA NA TGTGCCAGTAGTATTACTCCCTACTACGAGCAGTACTTC CASSITPYYEQYF
TRBJ2-2 13 TRBV12-3/TRBV12-4 NA NA TGTGCCAGCAGCCTACGGGATACCGGGGAGCTGTTTTTT CASSLRDTGELFF
TRBJ1-4 15 TRBV5-8 TRBD1 NA TGTGCCAGCAACACATTTACAGGGGTTAATGAAAAACTGTTTTTT CASNTFTGVNEKLFF
TRBJ1-2 14 TRBV27 NA few TGTGCCAGCAGTTTATCGCGGGGGTTTTACGGCTACACCTTC CASSLSRGFYGYTF
TRBJ1-2 15 TRBV11-1 TRBD1 NA TGTGCCAGCAGCTCTACGACAGGGAATGACTATGGCTACACCTTC CASSSTTGNDYGYTF